The 17 T cell receptor beta chains given below trace back to one sample, sequenced in a study of response to subunit inactivated influenza vaccine. From the RT-PCR reads, TCRdb called clonotypes with MiXCR, one entry per CDR3 protein. The data contain a few hundred thousand distinct CDR3 sequences, about 12% of them singletons. Sequenced here: non-naive T cells sorted from PBMCs, sampled 14 to 15 days before vaccination. The receptors here all came from a man aged 50-60 years who received an inactivated influenza vaccine.

This rearrangement joins TRBV6-1 to TRBJ2-2, with D unresolved. Trimming cost V 5 bases and J 7 bases, with 23 bases left between them. This CDR3 spans 17 amino acids. Looked up from germline, CDR1 is MNHNS and CDR2 is SASEGT. CDR3 sequence (DNA): TGTGCCAGCAGTCCCACCCGGAAATATAGCCATGTCGGGGAGCTGTTTTTT. Residues: CASSPTRKYSHVGELFF.

The chain uses TRBV3-1 and TRBJ1-5; TRBD1 matches at 7 bases. The CDR3 is 16 residues long. V dropped 1 base and J dropped 2; count of bases not matched to a gene: 5. Germline V lookup: CDR1 LGHDT, CDR2 YNNKEL (reference sequence). CDR3 coding DNA: TGTGCCAGCAGCCAAGGAACAGGGGACGGCAATCAGCCCCAGCATTTT. Translating it yields CASSQGTGDGNQPQHF.

V gene TRBV28 combines with J gene TRBJ2-1; TRBD2 matches 10 bases. Per germline, CDR1 MDHEN and CDR2 SYDVKM. Trimming removed 4 bases from V and 9 bases from J; junction bases left unmatched: 9. This CDR3 is built from 15 residues. In DNA, the CDR3 is TGTGCCAGCAGTTCCAGCGGGAGGGCCTTGGGTGAGCAGTTCTTC. It specifies CASSSSGRALGEQFF.

The genes are TRBV28 and TRBJ2-1, with 7 bases that match TRBD1. Trimming took 6 bases from V and 0 from J; bases not matched to a gene: 2. The CDR3 is made up of 14 amino acids. The germline gives CDR1 MDHEN, CDR2 SYDVKM. This CDR3 is CASRRTGSYNEQFF. The CDR3 bases are TGTGCCAGCAGGCGGACAGGCTCCTACAATGAGCAGTTCTTC.

In its sample, this clonotype was seen many times. V and J are TRBV5-1 and TRBJ1-1; D is ambiguous. V was shortened by 0 bases and J by 0 bases, with 9 bases between the two germline ends. The CDR3 totals 15 residues. CDR1 and CDR2 from the germline V gene are SGHRS and YFSETQ. CDR3 in DNA: TGCGCCAGCAGCTTGGAAGTGGGAATGAACACTGAAGCTTTCTTT. This encodes CASSLEVGMNTEAFF.

This clonotype was seen at least ten times. The chain joins TRBV7-2 to TRBJ1-1; TRBD1 matches 7 bases. Per germline, CDR1 SGHTA and CDR2 FQGNSA. The CDR3 consists of 15 residues. Unmatched junction bases numbered 7, after V lost 1 base and J lost 5 bases. In DNA, the CDR3 is TGTGCCAGCAGCTTAGACAGGGGCTTGGAAACTGAAGCTTTCTTT. Translating it yields CASSLDRGLETEAFF.

J is TRBJ1-1 and V is TRBV5-1, with D possibly matching TRBD1 (5 bases). V shed 3 bases and J shed 1 base, with 13 bases lying between them. CDR3 length equals 15 residues. Germline V gene lookup returns CDR1 SGHRS and CDR2 YFSETQ. CDR3 region: CASSWGGGKNTEAFF. The CDR3 DNA follows: TGCGCCAGCAGCTGGGGGGGAGGGAAGAACACTGAAGCTTTCTTT.

This clonotype was seen only a few times. The chain has TRBV7-9 and TRBJ2-5; possibly TRBD2 for D (6 bases). V gave up 8 bases and J gave up 4 bases, with 14 bases separating them. Germline CDR1 reads SEHNR; CDR2 reads FQNEAQ (reference sequence). This CDR3 has 13 residues. The CDR3 loop is CASLSVGGETQYF. The CDR3 DNA follows: TGTGCCAGCCTGTCCGTGGGAGGAGAGACCCAGTACTTC. Based on the CDR3 plus reference TRBV7-9 and TRBJ2-5, the full variable domain is DTGVSQNPRHKITKRGQNVTFRCDPISEHNRLYWYRQTLGQGPEFLTYFQNEAQLEKSRLLSDRFSAERPKGSFSTLEIQRTEQGDSAMYLCASLSVGGETQYFGPGTRLLVL.

V gene TRBV5-1 combines with J gene TRBJ2-5, with 7 bases fitting TRBD2. Unmatched junction bases numbered 7, after V lost 0 bases and J lost 5 bases. CDR1 and CDR2 (germline): SGHRS, YFSETQ. The CDR3 loop spans 15 amino acids. The CDR3 DNA reads as TGCGCCAGCAGCTTGGAGGACGCGGGAGTTGAGACCCAGTACTTC. Encoded protein: CASSLEDAGVETQYF. The variable domain in full, completed from reference TRBV5-1 and TRBJ2-5, reads KAGVTQTPRYLIKTRGQQVTLSCSPISGHRSVSWYQQTPGQGLQFLFEYFSETQRNKGNFPGRFSGRQFSNSRSEMNVSTLELGDSALYLCASSLEDAGVETQYFGPGTRLLVL.

This clonotype was recorded at least ten times. The V gene is TRBV6-6, the J gene TRBJ2-5; maybe TRBD2 (5 bases). Trimming pared 5 bases from V and 8 bases from J, leaving 12 bases between. The CDR3 runs 12 residues. Germline values: CDR1 MNHNY, CDR2 SVGAGI (reference sequence). Here the CDR3 DNA reads TGTGCCAGCAGTCCTACTAGTAGCACCCAGTACTTC. Translation: CASSPTSSTQYF.

The chain employs TRBV21-1 and TRBJ1-5; TRBD1, the table's D call, lacks a check against the DNA. TRBV21-1 is a recognized pseudogene. The CDR3 is made up of 18 amino acids. CDR3 DNA sequence: TGTGCCAGCAGCACGGACAGAAAGCCAGGATTAAGCAATCAGCCCCAGCATTTT. The encoded protein is CASSTDRKPGLSNQPQHF.

Ten or more counts support this clonotype. V usage is TRBV5-1 and J usage is TRBJ2-1; TRBD2 is a possible D gene (6 bases). CDR1 and CDR2 (germline): SGHRS, YFSETQ. This CDR3 is 17 amino acids long. V shed 4 bases and J shed 4 bases, with 21 bases lying between them. This CDR3 is CASSGISGDAGYNEQFF. DNA of the CDR3: TGCGCCAGCAGCGGAATTTCAGGTGACGCGGGGTACAATGAGCAGTTCTTC.

This clonotype occurred many times. The genes are TRBV7-2 and TRBJ2-7, with 7 bases identical to TRBD2. CDR3 length: 15 amino acids. V was clipped by 5 bases and J by 0 bases; unmatched bases: 7. Germline-derived CDR1 and CDR2 are SGHTA and FQGNSA. CDR3 sequence (DNA): TGTGCCAGCAGCCCCCCTAGCGGTTCCTCCTACGAGCAGTACTTC. Its translation is CASSPPSGSSYEQYF.

This chain links TRBV20-1 with TRBJ1-2; possibly TRBD1 for D (6 bases). In germline, CDR1 is DFQATT, CDR2 SNEGSKA (reference sequence). The V and J ends lost 5 bases and 3 bases respectively, with 19 bases between them. The CDR3 sequence is 15 residues long. The CDR3 sequence is CSAQTLGQQYYGYTF. The CDR3 DNA sequence: TGCAGTGCTCAGACCTTAGGACAGCAGTACTATGGCTACACCTTC.

This clonotype was seen a handful of times. The V call is TRBV3-1, the J call TRBJ2-2; 12 bases agree with TRBD2. Per the germline V gene, CDR1 is LGHDT and CDR2 is YNNKEL (reference sequence). The V segment lost 2 bases and the J segment 7 bases; nucleotides outside the gene matches: 8. The CDR3 extends over 17 amino acids. CDR3 region: CASSQSGWTSGIGELFF. The CDR3 DNA is TGTGCCAGCAGCCAATCGGGGTGGACTAGCGGGATCGGGGAGCTGTTTTTT.

The table lists this clonotype with many counts. The rearrangement joins TRBV28 to TRBJ1-3; maybe TRBD1 (6 bases). The germline V and J ends were trimmed by 7 bases and 6 bases, with 16 bases remaining between them. Germline V gives CDR1 MDHEN, CDR2 SYDVKM. CDR3 length: 14 amino acids. The CDR3 DNA reads TGTGCCAGCAAAACCCGACAGGCTCTAAACACCATATATTTT. It yields the protein CASKTRQALNTIYF. The variable domain in full, with the rest retrieved from reference TRBV28 and TRBJ1-3, is DVKVTQSSRYLVKRTGEKVFLECVQDMDHENMFWYRQDPGLGLRLIYFSYDVKMKEKGDIPEGYSVSREKKERFSLILESASTNQTSMYLCASKTRQALNTIYFGEGSWLTVV.

This clonotype was counted between two and nine times. The chain is built from TRBV6-2 or TRBV6-3 and TRBJ1-5; D is possibly TRBD1 (6 bases). V was clipped by 7 bases and J by 5 bases, with 15 bases between them. From germline, CDR1 is MNHEY and CDR2 SVGEGT. The CDR3 spans 14 residues. CDR3: CASIRAGAHQPQHF. The CDR3 DNA reads TGTGCCAGCATTAGAGCGGGGGCCCATCAGCCCCAGCATTTT.